The rows below give T cell receptor beta chains drawn from one sample of a study of cytomegalovirus exposure and HLA in healthy donors. TCRdb keeps only in-frame clones here, not all; method: immunoSEQ multiplex PCR. The table records 150,000 to 180,000 clones, under 85% of them present only once. The sample was PBMCs. Receptor source: a man between 18 and 29 years old in good health and CMV-seronegative. Each CDR3 is given with its conserved first and last residue. A clone size is listed for some rows: how often the clone was seen (once, few, many), or a class if it is expanded.

v_gene	len	j_gene	abundance	CDR3aa
TRBV10-1	14	TRBJ1-1	few	CASSRDSSNTEAFF
TRBV7-2	16	TRBJ2-2	NA	CASSNYREFNTGELFF
TRBV7-7	14	TRBJ2-7	once	CASSERTGAYEQYF
TRBV4-1	13	TRBJ1-2	NA	CASSPGTGGGYTF
TRBV19	14	TRBJ2-5	few	CASSIGGVQETQYF
TRBV5-1	14	TRBJ2-2	NA	CASSSLTVTGELFF
TRBV13	14	TRBJ2-7	NA	CASSLGQGEYEQYF
TRBV6-1	13	TRBJ1-4	few	CASSELGQDKLFF
TRBV7-9	15	TRBJ2-5	NA	CASSWGTGAQETQYF
TRBV11-2	12	TRBJ2-7	few	CASSLGLYEQYF
TRBV15	14	TRBJ1-5	NA	CATGVGQPDQPQHF
TRBV7-9	12	TRBJ1-1	NA	CASSHGGGEAFF
TRBV4-1	16	TRBJ1-2	NA	CASSQPQGARGYGYTF
TRBV6-5	13	TRBJ2-2	NA	CASSRTGTGELFF
TRBV2	14	TRBJ2-6	NA	CASSTGPGANVLTF
TRBV25-1	10	TRBJ2-7	few	CASSLYEQYF
TRBV7-8	19	TRBJ1-5	NA	CASSLRGGQQIYSNQPQHF
TRBV7-8	17	TRBJ2-3	NA	CASSLMMVDRDTDTQYF
TRBV6-1	15	TRBJ2-3	NA	CASSETSGGADTQYF
TRBV5-1	15	TRBJ2-7	few	CASSLVQTGPYEQYF
TRBV27	13	TRBJ2-5	NA	CASNDPGGETQYF
TRBV10-3	14	TRBJ2-7	NA	CAVSENQGAYEQYF
TRBV19	14	TRBJ1-2	NA	CASSMSGQTNGYTF
TRBV5-4	14	TRBJ2-7	once	CASSLFGGRYEQYF
TRBV12-5	14	TRBJ1-1	NA	CASRVVRGRTEAFF
TRBV19	14	TRBJ1-5	NA	CASSMENSNQPQHF
TRBV21-1	14	TRBJ1-2	NA	CASSKESPGQEYTF
TRBV7-9	17	TRBJ2-3	NA	CSSSLMAGQGSTDTQYF
TRBV5-1	15	TRBJ2-4	NA	CASSLAGGPQNIQYF
TRBV15	15	TRBJ2-1	few	CATRVTGGSYNEQFF
TRBV4-3	19	TRBJ2-6	NA	CASSQETSGVSSGANGLTF
TRBV5-1	18	TRBJ2-6	few	CASSSSETRISGANVLTF
TRBV7-2	16	TRBJ2-3	NA	CASSLTSGGPPDTQYF
TRBV10-3	12	TRBJ1-2	NA	CAIGGQLYGYTF
TRBV5-6	15	TRBJ1-5	NA	CASSLARDSNQPQHF
TRBV7-9	15	TRBJ1-1	few	CASSLGAETATEAFF
TRBV27	14	TRBJ2-7	NA	CASSNGQGYYEQYF
TRBV7-9	16	TRBJ2-2	NA	CASSLGQNSNTGELFF
TRBV5-4	18	TRBJ2-6	NA	CASSLLVAASSGANVLTF
TRBV7-2	13	TRBJ2-7	NA	CASSFYPGYEQYF
TRBV7-2	13	TRBJ1-1	NA	CASSFTKNTEAFF
TRBV19	14	TRBJ2-7	NA	CASSIGLGSYEQYF
TRBV25-1	16	TRBJ2-1	NA	CASSASPSGGRGEQFF
TRBV11-2	15	TRBJ2-2	few	CASSLSGGHTGELFF
TRBV27	13	TRBJ2-1	NA	CASSFGGANEQFF